This section outlines one TCR beta chain sequence together with its context. Any history of autoimmune disease or systemic immunosuppression disqualified patients. These data come from a study of OX40 agonist ivuxolimab in advanced cancers. Study-level background: Patients assigned to dose escalation were diagnosed with hepatocellular carcinoma, melanoma, renal cell or head and neck cancer.

Repertoires were generated with immunoSEQ multiplex PCR, while TCRdb's copy carries only in-frame clones and drops some. The data show tens of thousands of clones, with about 88% seen just once and roughly 1.1% held by the top ten. Germline-derived CDR1 and CDR2 are GTSNPN and SVGIG (reference sequence). The CDR3 spans 13 residues. V lost 6 bases and J 1 base, leaving 10 bases between the germline ends. The sequence was obtained from an adult with an advanced solid tumor such as melanoma, head and neck, liver or kidney cancer. The chain combines TRBV30 with TRBJ1-3; D may be TRBD1 (6 bases). The sequenced sample was CD4+ or CD8+ T cells sorted from blood, obtained in a trial of the OX40 agonist ivuxolimab. The CDR3, as DNA: TGTGCCTGTTCACAGGGTTCTGGAAACACCATATATTTT. It translates to CACSQGSGNTIYF.